This T cell receptor beta chain originates from a study of kidney transplant recipient with SARS-CoV-2 infection. TCRdb re-analysed the reads in MiXCR, keeping a single row per CDR3 protein. The repertoire includes under 300,000 distinct CDR3 sequences, less than 35% of them detected once, and around 6.8% sits in the top ten. V lost 4 bases and J lost 4, with 22 bases in between. The CDR3 totals 17 residues. In its sample, this clonotype was seen many times. The receptor was derived from a male patient aged 25-45 years who had COVID-19 and was a kidney transplant recipient. Some T cells may be the graft donor's. The J gene is TRBJ1-2, the V gene TRBV12-3 or TRBV12-4, with D hard to call. This sample comprised a blood sample, obtained at baseline and around day 120 from a kidney transplant recipient. The CDR3 coding sequence is TGTGCCAGCAGTTACATTTGCACAGCAGGAAAGACCTATGGCTACACCTTC. Translating gives CASSYICTAGKTYGYTF.